The clone carrying this T cell receptor beta chain was recorded at least ten times. Its antigen is unknown. V trimming: 5 bases; J trimming: 1 base; junction bases outside the gene matches: 9. This CDR3 is built from 16 residues. Germline V gene data show CDR1 as SNHLY and CDR2 as FYNNEI. Axillary draining lymph nodes of breast cancer patients supplied the node samples. The data belong to a study of breast tumors, draining lymph nodes, adjacent tissues. Study-wide results and limits: Data only fit, rather than demonstrated, lymph node origin of most tumor T cells.

TCRdb recomputed calls from the multiplex PCR reads with MiXCR, one row per CDR3 protein. This sample has some 140,000 distinct CDR3 sequences, with around 20% found just once. The TCR sequence derives from a female donor with breast cancer. Some clones in this sample may be carry-over from other donors' samples. The gene calls are TRBV2 and TRBJ2-7; the match to TRBD2 covers 9 bases. Sample: axillary lymph node tissue. CDR3 residues: CASSLGTSLNSYEQYF. CDR3 in DNA: TGTGCCAGCAGTCTCGGGACTAGCCTAAATTCCTACGAGCAGTACTTC.